Shown below are 26 T cell receptor beta chains from a single sample sequenced in a study of T cells after yellow fever vaccination. TCRdb fed the 5' RACE reads into MiXCR, producing one record per CDR3 protein. The sample yields some 350,000 distinct CDR3 sequences, approximately 10% seen once. The source material was PBMCs, sampled on the day of the first yellow fever vaccination. Receptors originate from a man between 18 and 29 years old who received the YFV17D yellow fever vaccine.

The chain carries TRBV7-3 and TRBJ2-1; 8 nucleotides line up with TRBD2. After removal of 2 bases from V and 3 bases from J, the junction contained 6 bases not matched to a gene. Looked up from germline, CDR1 is SGHTA and CDR2 is FQGTGA. The length of the CDR3 is 16 residues. CDR3 nucleotide sequence: TGTGCCAGCAGCTTACTCGGGGGGGGCGTCTACAATGAGCAGTTCTTC. Its protein product is CASSLLGGGVYNEQFF.

This clonotype was detected only a few times. The rearrangement links TRBV4-3 to TRBJ2-1; 8 nucleotides line up with TRBD2. Trimming at V came to 2 bases and at J to 3 bases, leaving 9 bases not matched to a gene. Germline V gene sequence: CDR1 LGHNA, CDR2 YSLEER. There are 17 residues in the CDR3. CDR3 bases: TGCGCCAGCAGCCAATACTCCGGGGGGGCCCGCTACAATGAGCAGTTCTTC. Its protein is CASSQYSGGARYNEQFF.

This clonotype was detected ten times or more. The CDR3 spells CASSKWTGDGNYGYTF. The CDR3, as DNA: TGTGCCAGCAGCAAATGGACAGGGGATGGCAACTATGGCTACACCTTC. This sequence joins TRBV3-1 and TRBJ1-2; 9 nucleotides match TRBD1. Germline trimming cut 5 bases from V and 2 bases from J; bases unmatched to any gene: 9. CDR1 is LGHDT and CDR2 is YNNKEL in the germline V gene (reference sequence). The CDR3 length is 16 residues.

This clonotype was picked up many times. The V gene is TRBV6-5, the J gene TRBJ1-5; no reliable D call. Germline V gene data show CDR1 as MNHEY and CDR2 as SVGAGI. V lost 0 bases, J lost 7 bases, and 10 bases lay in between. CDR3 size: 14 residues. The CDR3 reads CASSYSQSRQPQHF. In DNA, the CDR3 is TGTGCCAGCAGTTACTCGCAGTCTCGCCAGCCCCAGCATTTT.

In this sample, this clonotype turned up a few times. The chain recombines TRBV20-1 with TRBJ1-6; TRBD1 agrees at 7 bases. This CDR3 region has 15 residues. Germline-derived CDR1 and CDR2 are DFQATT and SNEGSKA (reference sequence). V gave up 4 bases and J gave up 10 bases; unmatched junction bases: 13. In DNA form, the CDR3 reads TGCAGTGCTACCCGGGGATATGGGACAGACTCACCCCTCCACTTT. Translated, it gives CSATRGYGTDSPLHF.

The gene calls are TRBV20-1 and TRBJ2-5; D not resolved. V lost 0 bases and J 0 bases, leaving 8 bases between the germline ends. Germline loops: CDR1 DFQATT, CDR2 SNEGSKA (reference sequence). The CDR3 loop spans 14 amino acids. The CDR3 region is CSAREGLHQETQYF. In DNA form, the CDR3 reads TGCAGTGCTAGAGAGGGTCTCCACCAAGAGACCCAGTACTTC.

The rearrangement joins TRBV3-1 to TRBJ1-6, with D uncertain. This CDR3 comprises 16 residues. V was pared by 1 base and J by 3 bases, with 10 bases between. Germline values: CDR1 LGHDT, CDR2 YNNKEL (reference sequence). The CDR3 protein is CASSQVRDFYNSPLHF. Here the CDR3 DNA reads TGTGCCAGCAGCCAAGTTCGTGACTTCTATAATTCACCCCTCCACTTT.

In its sample, this clonotype was seen many times. One end of the junction is discordant with germline, which a read error may explain. The V and J genes are TRBV7-7 and TRBJ2-1, with TRBD2 matching over 14 bases. The CDR3 has 15 residues. CDR1 is SSHAT and CDR2 is FNYEAQ in the germline V gene (reference sequence). The CDR3 DNA follows: TGTGCTAGCAGCCGACTAGCGGGGGGGCCCAATGAGCAGTTCTTC. Translated: CASSRLAGGPNEQFF.

This clonotype has just a few counts. The CDR3: CATSRVETPNNEQFF. DNA of the CDR3: TGTGCCACCAGCAGAGTCGAGACACCAAACAATGAGCAGTTCTTC. The chain links TRBV15 to TRBJ2-1; D not resolved. The germline CDR1 and CDR2 sequences are LNHNV and YYDKDF (reference sequence). V was clipped by 1 base and J by 5 bases, with 12 bases between them. The CDR3 consists of 15 residues.

This chain connects TRBV20-1 to TRBJ2-5; TRBD2 matches at 9 bases. The CDR3 has 14 residues. J lost 4 bases, V lost 3 bases, and 6 bases had no gene match. In germline, CDR1 is DFQATT, CDR2 SNEGSKA (reference sequence). CDR3 loop: CSARVPAGGETQYF. CDR3 bases: TGCAGTGCTAGGGTGCCAGCGGGGGGAGAGACCCAGTACTTC.

This rearrangement joins TRBV5-1 to TRBJ2-5; weak D call: TRBD1 (6 bases). The V gene's germline CDR1 is SGHRS and CDR2 YFSETQ. The CDR3 is made up of 15 amino acids. V was pared by 2 bases and J by 4 bases, with 15 bases between. This CDR3 is CASSLAPGQLETQYF. The CDR3 DNA reads TGCGCCAGCAGCTTAGCCCCCGGACAGCTAGAGACCCAGTACTTC. Supplemented by reference TRBV5-1 and TRBJ2-5, the full variable domain reads KAGVTQTPRYLIKTRGQQVTLSCSPISGHRSVSWYQQTPGQGLQFLFEYFSETQRNKGNFPGRFSGRQFSNSRSEMNVSTLELGDSALYLCASSLAPGQLETQYFGPGTRLLVL.

This clonotype has a handful of counts. This sequence joins TRBV11-2 and TRBJ2-5; D gene ambiguous. Germline CDR1 reads SGHAT; CDR2 reads FQNNGV. The CDR3 has 15 residues. V shed 7 bases and J shed 0 bases, with 15 bases lying between them. CDR3 DNA: TGTGCCAGCACCCCCTTGGTGCAGGACCAAGAGACCCAGTACTTC. This sequence encodes CASTPLVQDQETQYF.

The CDR3 sequence is CASSPQAGAYTGELFF. CDR3 DNA: TGTGCCAGCTCACCACAAGCGGGGGCCTACACCGGGGAGCTGTTTTTT. This rearrangement joins TRBV18 to TRBJ2-2, with TRBD2 identical over 8 bases. With 1 base clipped from V and 3 bases from J, the junction kept 4 bases outside the gene matches. The CDR3 consists of 16 residues. Germline V gene sequence: CDR1 KGHSH, CDR2 LQKENI.

This clonotype was seen a handful of times. CDR3 coding DNA: TGTGCCAGCAGGAACCGCTTTCGGACAGATACGCAGTATTTT. Translation: CASRNRFRTDTQYF. This chain uses TRBV27 with TRBJ2-3; D ambiguous. Trimming left V 6 bases short and J 3 bases short, with 13 bases between. Germline CDR1 and CDR2: MNHEY and SMNVEV (reference sequence). The length of the CDR3 is 14 residues.

The chain combines TRBV20-1 with TRBJ2-1; 10 positions match TRBD2. Germline V gene data show CDR1 as DFQATT and CDR2 as SNEGSKA (reference sequence). This CDR3 has 18 residues. The junction had 8 bases not matched to a gene; V was cut back by 0 bases and J by 0 bases. The CDR3 reads CSARDPSGGTFSYNEQFF. DNA for the CDR3: TGCAGTGCTAGAGATCCTAGCGGGGGCACGTTCTCCTACAATGAGCAGTTCTTC.

In this sample, this clonotype turned up a few times. The rearrangement joins TRBV2 to TRBJ2-4, with unresolved D. Germline CDR1 and CDR2: SNHLY and FYNNEI. V lost 7 bases and J 9 bases, leaving 19 bases between the germline ends. This CDR3 contains 14 residues. The DNA of the CDR3 is TGTGCCAGCACCGTTAGCAGTACAGAAACCATTCAGTACTTC. Protein product: CASTVSSTETIQYF.

This clonotype was seen repeatedly, ten times or more. The J gene is TRBJ2-7, the V gene TRBV7-2, with D uncertain. The CDR3 runs 13 residues. Germline CDR1 is SGHTA and CDR2 is FQGNSA. V was pared by 5 bases and J by 2 bases, with 10 bases between. The CDR3 DNA is TGTGCCAGCAGCCCCTCTGAGCCCTACGAGCAGTACTTC. Protein: CASSPSEPYEQYF.

The J gene is TRBJ2-1, the V gene TRBV7-2; unclear D gene. Trimming took off 3 bases at V and 13 bases at J, with 16 bases between the two ends. Germline values: CDR1 SGHTA, CDR2 FQGNSA. CDR3 length equals 13 residues. The CDR3 DNA reads TGTGCCAGCAGCTTTTTCCGAGACTCACAACAGTTCTTC. Translating it yields CASSFFRDSQQFF.

This chain joins TRBV20-1 and TRBJ2-3, with D perhaps matching TRBD2 (5 bases). The ends were cut back, 6 bases at V and 3 bases at J, with 13 bases in the middle. Per germline, CDR1 DFQATT and CDR2 SNEGSKA (reference sequence). This CDR3 has 13 amino acids. The CDR3 DNA is TGCAGTGCCGTCAAGGAGGATACAGATACGCAGTATTTT. The encoded protein is CSAVKEDTDTQYF.

The V and J genes are TRBV10-1 and TRBJ2-3; 7 bases are a match to TRBD2. This CDR3 contains 15 residues. Germline V gives CDR1 WNHNN, CDR2 SYGVQD (reference sequence). Trimming took 7 bases from V and 4 from J; bases not matched to a gene: 11. The CDR3 spells CASTREGGYADTQYF. In DNA form, the CDR3 reads TGCGCCAGCACGAGGGAGGGCGGGTATGCAGATACGCAGTATTTT.

This clonotype has only a few counts. The chain links TRBV20-1 to TRBJ2-1; TRBD2 aligns across 11 bases. CDR3 size: 12 residues. From germline, CDR1 is DFQATT and CDR2 SNEGSKA (reference sequence). After removal of 8 bases from V and 7 bases from J, the junction contained 4 bases not matched to a gene. CDR3 in amino acids: CSSTSGGNEQFF. DNA of the CDR3: TGCAGTTCCACTAGCGGGGGAAATGAGCAGTTCTTC.

The chain uses TRBV7-9 and TRBJ2-3, with unresolved D. The V gene lost 0 bases and the J gene lost 13 bases, with 11 bases spanning the gap. The CDR3 consists of 12 residues. Germline-derived CDR1 and CDR2 are SEHNR and FQNEAQ (reference sequence). This CDR3 is CASSLALGLEYF. CDR3 DNA: TGTGCCAGCAGCTTAGCGTTAGGATTGGAGTATTTT.

The chain is built from TRBV5-1 and TRBJ2-1, with 7 bases matching TRBD2. The CDR3 length is 16 residues. V shed 4 bases and J 0 bases; nucleotides not matched to a gene: 7. Germline assignment: CDR1 SGHRS and CDR2 YFSETQ. The CDR3 spells CASSPGRGSSYNEQFF. The CDR3 coding sequence is TGCGCCAGCAGCCCGGGGAGGGGAAGCTCCTACAATGAGCAGTTCTTC.

This clonotype turned up a few times. The V gene is TRBV6-1, the J gene TRBJ2-2; D is tentatively TRBD1 or TRBD2 (5 bases each). Germline CDR1 is MNHNS and CDR2 is SASEGT. The CDR3 consists of 19 residues. The V gene lost 1 base and the J gene lost 3 bases, with 21 bases spanning the gap. The CDR3 DNA reads as TGTGCCAGCAGTGAAGGGACCTACCGGGGCCAGCGCCACACCGGGGAGCTGTTTTTT. Translation: CASSEGTYRGQRHTGELFF.

This clonotype turned up a few times. This chain joins TRBV6-1 and TRBJ2-3; D gene uncertain. Germline CDR1 is MNHNS and CDR2 is SASEGT. CDR3 length equals 13 residues. Trimming took 6 bases from V and 1 from J, leaving 8 bases between them. The CDR3 is CASRVTGTDTQYF. The CDR3 DNA reads as TGTGCCAGCAGGGTAACAGGCACAGATACGCAGTATTTT.

The chain couples TRBV6-5 to TRBJ2-3; the match to TRBD2 covers 8 bases. Germline trimming cut 4 bases from V and 10 bases from J; bases unmatched to any gene: 10. The CDR3 sequence is 14 residues long. Germline values: CDR1 MNHEY, CDR2 SVGAGI. In nucleotides, the CDR3 is TGTGCCAGCAGTTCACCCGGGACTAGGCCGGCGCAGTATTTT. Translating it yields CASSSPGTRPAQYF.